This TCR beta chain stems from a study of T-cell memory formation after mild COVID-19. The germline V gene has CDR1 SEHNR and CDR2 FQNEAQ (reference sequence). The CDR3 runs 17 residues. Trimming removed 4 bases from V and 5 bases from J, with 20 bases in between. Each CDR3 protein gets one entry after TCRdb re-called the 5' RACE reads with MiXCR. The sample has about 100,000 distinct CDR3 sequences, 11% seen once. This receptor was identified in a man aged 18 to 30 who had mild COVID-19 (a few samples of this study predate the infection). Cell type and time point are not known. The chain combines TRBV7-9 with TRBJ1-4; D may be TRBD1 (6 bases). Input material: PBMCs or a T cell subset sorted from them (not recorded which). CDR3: CASSSQPTTGGNEKLFF. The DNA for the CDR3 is TGTGCCAGCAGCTCCCAGCCGACGACAGGAGGGAATGAAAAACTGTTTTTT.